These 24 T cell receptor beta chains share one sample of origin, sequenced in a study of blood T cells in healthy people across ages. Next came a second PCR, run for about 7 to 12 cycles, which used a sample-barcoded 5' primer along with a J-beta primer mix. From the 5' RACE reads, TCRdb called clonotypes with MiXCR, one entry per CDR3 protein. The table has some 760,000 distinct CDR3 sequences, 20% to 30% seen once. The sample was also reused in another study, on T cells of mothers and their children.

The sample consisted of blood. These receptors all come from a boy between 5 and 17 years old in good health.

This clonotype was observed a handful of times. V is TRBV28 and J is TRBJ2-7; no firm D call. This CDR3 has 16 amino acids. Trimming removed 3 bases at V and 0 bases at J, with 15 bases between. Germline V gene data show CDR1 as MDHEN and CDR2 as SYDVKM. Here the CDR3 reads CASSFSQERPSYEQYF. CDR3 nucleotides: TGTGCCAGCAGTTTCAGTCAGGAAAGGCCCTCCTACGAGCAGTACTTC.

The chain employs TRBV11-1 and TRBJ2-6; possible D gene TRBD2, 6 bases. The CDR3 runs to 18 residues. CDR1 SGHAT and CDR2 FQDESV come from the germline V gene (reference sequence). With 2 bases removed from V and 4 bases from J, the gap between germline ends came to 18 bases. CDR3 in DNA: TGTGCCAGCAGCTTAAGGACTAAAGAACTTTACGGGGCCAACGTCCTGACTTTC. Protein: CASSLRTKELYGANVLTF.

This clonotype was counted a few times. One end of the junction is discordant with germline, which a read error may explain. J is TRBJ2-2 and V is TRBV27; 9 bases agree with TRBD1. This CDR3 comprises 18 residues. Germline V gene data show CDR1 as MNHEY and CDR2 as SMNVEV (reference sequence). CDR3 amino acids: CAGSEEGYRGPRTGELFF. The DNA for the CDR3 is TGTGCCGGCAGTGAAGAGGGATACAGGGGGCCACGGACCGGGGAGCTGTTTTTT.

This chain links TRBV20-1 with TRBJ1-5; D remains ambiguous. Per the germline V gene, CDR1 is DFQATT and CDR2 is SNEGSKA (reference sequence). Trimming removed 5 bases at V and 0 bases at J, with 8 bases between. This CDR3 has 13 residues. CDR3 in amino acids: CSADSNSNQPQHF. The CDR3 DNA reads TGCAGTGCTGACTCTAATAGCAATCAGCCCCAGCATTTT.

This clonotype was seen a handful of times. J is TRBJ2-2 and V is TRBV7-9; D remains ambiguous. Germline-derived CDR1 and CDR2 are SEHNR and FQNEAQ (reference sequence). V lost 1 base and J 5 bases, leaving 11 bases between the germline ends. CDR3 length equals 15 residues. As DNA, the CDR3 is TGTGCCAGCAGCTTAGTTGGGATGTGGACCGGGGAGCTGTTTTTT. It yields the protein CASSLVGMWTGELFF.

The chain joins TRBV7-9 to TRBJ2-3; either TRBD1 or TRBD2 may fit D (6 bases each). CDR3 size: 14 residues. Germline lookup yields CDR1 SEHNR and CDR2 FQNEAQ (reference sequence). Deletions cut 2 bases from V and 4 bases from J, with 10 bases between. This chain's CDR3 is CASSLYRDSDTQYF. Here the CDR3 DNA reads TGTGCCAGCAGCTTATACAGGGACTCAGATACGCAGTATTTT. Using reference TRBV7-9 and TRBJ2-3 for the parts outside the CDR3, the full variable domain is DTGVSQNPRHKITKRGQNVTFRCDPISEHNRLYWYRQTLGQGPEFLTYFQNEAQLEKSRLLSDRFSAERPKGSFSTLEIQRTEQGDSAMYLCASSLYRDSDTQYFGPGTRLTVL.

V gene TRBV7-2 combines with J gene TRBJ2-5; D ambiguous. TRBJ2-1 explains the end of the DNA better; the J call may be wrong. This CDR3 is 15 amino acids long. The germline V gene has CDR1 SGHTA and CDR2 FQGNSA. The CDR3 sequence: CASSLGAGYSNEQFF. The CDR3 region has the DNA TGTGCCAGCAGCTTAGGGGCAGGTTATTCCAATGAGCAGTTCTTC.

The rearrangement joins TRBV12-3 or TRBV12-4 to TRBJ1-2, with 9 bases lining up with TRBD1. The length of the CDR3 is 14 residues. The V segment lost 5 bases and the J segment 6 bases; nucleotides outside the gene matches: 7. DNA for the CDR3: TGTGCCAGCAGTCGATTACAGGGGGCTAATGGCTACACCTTC. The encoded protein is CASSRLQGANGYTF.

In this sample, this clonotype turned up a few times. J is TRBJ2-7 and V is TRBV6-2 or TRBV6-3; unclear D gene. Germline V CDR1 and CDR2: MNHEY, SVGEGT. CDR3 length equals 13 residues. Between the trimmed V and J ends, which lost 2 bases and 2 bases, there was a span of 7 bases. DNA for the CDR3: TGTGCCAGCAGTTACGACGATACCTACGAGCAGTACTTC. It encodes CASSYDDTYEQYF.

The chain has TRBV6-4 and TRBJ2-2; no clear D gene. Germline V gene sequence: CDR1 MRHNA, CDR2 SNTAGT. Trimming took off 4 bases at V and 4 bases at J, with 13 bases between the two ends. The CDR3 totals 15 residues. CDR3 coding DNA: TGTGCCAGCAGTGTGTCCGGTTTCGGCACCGGGGAGCTGTTTTTT. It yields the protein CASSVSGFGTGELFF.

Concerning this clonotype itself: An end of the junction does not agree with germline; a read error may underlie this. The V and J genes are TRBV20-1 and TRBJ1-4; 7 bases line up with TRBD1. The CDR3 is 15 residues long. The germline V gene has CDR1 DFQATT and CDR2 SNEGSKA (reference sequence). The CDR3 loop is CSARERDRDNEKLFF. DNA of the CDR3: TGCAGTGCTCGAGAAAGGGACAGAGATAATGAAAAACTGTTTTTT.

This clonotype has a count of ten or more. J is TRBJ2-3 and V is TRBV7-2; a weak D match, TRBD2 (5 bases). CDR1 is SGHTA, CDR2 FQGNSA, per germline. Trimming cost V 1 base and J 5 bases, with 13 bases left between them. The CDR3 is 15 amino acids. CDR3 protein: CASSLDGKQGDTQYF. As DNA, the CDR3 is TGTGCCAGCAGCTTAGACGGGAAACAAGGAGATACGCAGTATTTT.

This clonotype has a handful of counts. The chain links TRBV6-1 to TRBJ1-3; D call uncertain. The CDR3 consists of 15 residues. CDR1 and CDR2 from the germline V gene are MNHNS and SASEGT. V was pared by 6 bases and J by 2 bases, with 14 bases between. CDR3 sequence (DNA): TGTGCCAGCAGAGTTGGGGAAGGGCCTGGAAACACCATATATTTT. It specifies CASRVGEGPGNTIYF.

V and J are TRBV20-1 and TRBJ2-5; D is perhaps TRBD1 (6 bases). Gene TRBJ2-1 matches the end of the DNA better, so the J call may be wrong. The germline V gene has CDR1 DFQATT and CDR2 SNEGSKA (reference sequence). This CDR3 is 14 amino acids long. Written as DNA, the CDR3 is TGCAGTGCTAGAGGAGGCAGGGGTAGAGGTGAGCAGTTCTTC. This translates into CSARGGRGRGEQFF.

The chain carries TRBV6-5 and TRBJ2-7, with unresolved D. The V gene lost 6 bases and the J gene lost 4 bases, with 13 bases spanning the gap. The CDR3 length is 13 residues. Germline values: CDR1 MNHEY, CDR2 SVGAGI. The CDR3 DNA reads TGTGCCAGCAGCCCTAGTTCAACTTACGAGCAGTACTTC. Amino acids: CASSPSSTYEQYF.

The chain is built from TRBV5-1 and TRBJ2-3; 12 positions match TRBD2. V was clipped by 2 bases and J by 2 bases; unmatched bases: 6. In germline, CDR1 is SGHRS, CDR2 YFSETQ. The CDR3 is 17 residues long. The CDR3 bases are TGCGCCAGCAGCTTCTCCGGACTAGCGGGACACACAGATACGCAGTATTTT. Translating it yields CASSFSGLAGHTDTQYF.

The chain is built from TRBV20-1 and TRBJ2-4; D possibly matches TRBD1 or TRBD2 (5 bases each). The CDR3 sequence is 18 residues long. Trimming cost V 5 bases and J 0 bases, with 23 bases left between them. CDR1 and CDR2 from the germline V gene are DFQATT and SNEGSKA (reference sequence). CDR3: CSAEGSTSFNLAKNIQYF. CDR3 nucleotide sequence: TGCAGTGCTGAGGGGTCGACCAGTTTTAACCTAGCCAAAAACATTCAGTACTTC.

CDR3 residues: CASSNRLAGELFF. The CDR3 DNA reads as TGTGCCAGCAGTAACCGACTGGCCGGGGAGCTGTTTTTT. The chain is built from TRBV12-3 or TRBV12-4 and TRBJ2-2; no clear D. The CDR3 totals 13 residues. Trimming stripped 5 bases from V and 6 bases from J, with 10 bases between.

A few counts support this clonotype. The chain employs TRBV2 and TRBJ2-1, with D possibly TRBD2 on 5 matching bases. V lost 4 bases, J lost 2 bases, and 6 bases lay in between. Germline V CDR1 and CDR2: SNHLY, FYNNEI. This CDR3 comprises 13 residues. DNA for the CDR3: TGTGCCAGCAGTGGGAGGCCCTACAATGAGCAGTTCTTC. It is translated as CASSGRPYNEQFF.

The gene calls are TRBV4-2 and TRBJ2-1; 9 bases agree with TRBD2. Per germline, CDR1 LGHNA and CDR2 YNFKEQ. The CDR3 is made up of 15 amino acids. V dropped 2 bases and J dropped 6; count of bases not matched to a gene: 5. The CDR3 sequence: CASSQSGGGANEQFF. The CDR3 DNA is TGTGCCAGCAGCCAATCCGGCGGGGGGGCCAATGAGCAGTTCTTC.

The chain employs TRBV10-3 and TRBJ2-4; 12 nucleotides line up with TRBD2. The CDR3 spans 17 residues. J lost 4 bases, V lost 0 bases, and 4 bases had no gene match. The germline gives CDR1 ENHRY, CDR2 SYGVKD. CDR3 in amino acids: CAISESWTSGAKNIQYF. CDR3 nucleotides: TGTGCCATCAGTGAGTCGTGGACTAGCGGGGCTAAAAACATTCAGTACTTC.

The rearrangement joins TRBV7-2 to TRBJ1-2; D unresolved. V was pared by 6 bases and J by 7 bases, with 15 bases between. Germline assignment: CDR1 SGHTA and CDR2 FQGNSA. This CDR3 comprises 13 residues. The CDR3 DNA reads TGTGCCAGCAGGAGGACTCTAAATGGTGGCTACACCTTC. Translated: CASRRTLNGGYTF.

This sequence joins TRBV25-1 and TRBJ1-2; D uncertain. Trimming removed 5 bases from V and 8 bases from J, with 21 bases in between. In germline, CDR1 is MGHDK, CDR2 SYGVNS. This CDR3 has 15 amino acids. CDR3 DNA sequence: TGTGCCAGCAGTCCCGCCGGGGAACCCATCGGCGGCTACACCTTC. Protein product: CASSPAGEPIGGYTF.

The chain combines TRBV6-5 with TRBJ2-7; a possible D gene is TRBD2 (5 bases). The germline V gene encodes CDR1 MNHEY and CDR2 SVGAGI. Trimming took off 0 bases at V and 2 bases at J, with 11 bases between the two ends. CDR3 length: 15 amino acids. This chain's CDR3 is CASSYSRDYAYEQYF. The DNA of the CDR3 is TGTGCCAGCAGTTACTCGCGAGACTATGCCTACGAGCAGTACTTC.